These 6 T cell receptor beta chains came from one sample sequenced in a study of blood T cell repertoires in COVID-19. Using immunoSEQ multiplex PCR, the repertoire was profiled, and TCRdb retains in-frame clones only, with some absent. The sample has over 250,000 clones, around 80% seen once. Input material: PBMCs or T cells enriched from blood (not recorded which). These receptors were collected from a man in his thirties or forties with acute COVID-19.

This clone came up once. J is TRBJ1-4 and V is TRBV7-3, with TRBD1 as a possible D gene (5 bases). Germline lookup yields CDR1 SGHTA and CDR2 FQGTGA. The CDR3 is made up of 16 amino acids. Trimming left V 4 bases short and J 6 bases short, with 18 bases between. CDR3 residues: CASSSDVVRGHEKLFF. The CDR3 DNA sequence: TGTGCCAGCAGCTCGGACGTTGTTAGGGGCCATGAAAAACTGTTTTTT.

The rearrangement joins TRBV7-9 to TRBJ2-5, with D maybe TRBD1 (7 bases). The CDR3 covers 15 residues. Trimming cost V 0 bases and J 4 bases, with 12 bases left between them. Germline V gene lookup returns CDR1 SEHNR and CDR2 FQNEAQ (reference sequence). DNA for the CDR3: TGTGCCAGCAGCTTAGCGGAGGGGGCGCGAGAGACCCAGTACTTC. Protein sequence: CASSLAEGARETQYF.

V usage is TRBV28 and J usage is TRBJ1-5, with 9 bases identical to TRBD1. This CDR3 contains 15 residues. V gave up 6 bases and J gave up 6 bases; unmatched junction bases: 9. CDR1 is MDHEN and CDR2 is SYDVKM in the germline V gene. Here the CDR3 DNA reads TGTGCCAGCAGCGCTCCCGGGACAGGGTTTCAGCCCCAGCATTTT. It yields the protein CASSAPGTGFQPQHF.

V is TRBV21-1 and J is TRBJ2-1; the D segment call TRBD2 is taken from the table without a DNA check. TRBV21-1 is an annotated pseudogene. The CDR3 has 14 residues. CDR3: CASSKDGGNNEQFF. The CDR3 DNA sequence: TGTGCCAGCAGCAAAGATGGCGGGAACAATGAGCAGTTCTTC.

The chain has TRBV20-1 and TRBJ1-2; the match to TRBD1 covers 7 bases. The CDR3 is 11 residues long. Trimming took 5 bases from V and 8 from J; bases not matched to a gene: 5. Germline CDR1 and CDR2: DFQATT and SNEGSKA (reference sequence). CDR3 in amino acids: CSAQGVEGYTF. The CDR3 nucleotides read TGCAGTGCTCAGGGGGTGGAAGGCTACACCTTC.

V is TRBV6-5 and J is TRBJ2-2; TRBD2 matches 9 bases. V dropped 4 bases and J dropped 4; count of bases not matched to a gene: 4. Germline lookup yields CDR1 MNHEY and CDR2 SVGAGI. The length of the CDR3 is 15 residues. The CDR3 region is CASSSRTSVTGELFF. For the CDR3, the DNA is TGTGCCAGCAGTTCGAGGACTAGCGTCACCGGGGAGCTGTTTTTT.